This T cell receptor beta chain is from a study of cytomegalovirus exposure and HLA in healthy donors. Looking at the study overall: Of the donors genotyped, several hundred in all, about 80% fell in the Caucasian-associated ancestry cluster.

CDR1 is MNHNS, CDR2 SASEGT, per germline. The CDR3 consists of 15 residues. Study-level results: A later analysis found TCR association rates differed by HLA locus, highest for DRB1 and lowest for HLA-C.

This clone was counted a single time. The antigen remains undetermined. One junction end does not reproduce the germline sequence, and a read error may be involved. Other DNA sequences in the same sample also yield this CDR3. PCR used 60 Vbeta primers and 13 Jbeta primers. TCRdb's copy holds only in-frame clones and misses some; the assay was immunoSEQ multiplex PCR. This sample has roughly 55,000 clones, with 81% found just once. The material sequenced was PBMCs. The TCR comes from a boy aged 5-17 years in good health and CMV-seropositive. The chain uses TRBV6-1 and TRBJ1-4, with a possible D match to TRBD1 (6 bases). CDR3 nucleotide sequence: TGCGCCAGCAGTGCGACAGGACAATGGGTGGAAAAACTGTTTTTT. It specifies CASSATGQWVEKLFF.